This is a list of T cell receptor beta chains from one sample in a study of immune evolution from preneoplasia to lung adenocarcinoma. Measured with immunoSEQ multiplex PCR; TCRdb has only the in-frame clones, and not every one. The repertoire holds 9,900 or so clones, 76% seen once, with roughly 30% in the top ten. Sequenced input: FFPE normal lung tissue adjacent to the tumor. The receptor set was obtained from a person between 60 and 69 years old with lung adenocarcinoma. Some clones in this sample may be carry-over from other donors' samples. Both conserved end residues are part of each CDR3. The D gene is left open where the match is weak. Rows may omit the clone size; those that give it use once, few, many or a size class.

CDR3nt: TGTGCCAGCAGCTTACCGGGGGTTAACACTGAAGCTTTCTTT; CDR3aa: CASSLPGVNTEAFF; d_gene: NA; abundance: NA; j_gene: TRBJ1-1; v_gene: TRBV7-2
CDR3nt: TGTGCTAGTGACGGGTTGTCACAGGCCTACTCTGGAAACACCATATATTTT; CDR3aa: CASDGLSQAYSGNTIYF; d_gene: NA; abundance: NA; j_gene: TRBJ1-3; v_gene: TRBV12-5
CDR3nt: TGCGCCAGCGAGCCTCAGGGGGCGGGGGGTGAGCAGTTCTTC; CDR3aa: CASEPQGAGGEQFF; d_gene: NA; abundance: NA; j_gene: TRBJ2-1; v_gene: TRBV10-2
CDR3nt: TGTGCCAGCAGCTTCTTTCCCGGGACTAATACTGGGGCCAACGTCCTGACTTTC; CDR3aa: CASSFFPGTNTGANVLTF; d_gene: TRBD2; abundance: NA; j_gene: TRBJ2-6; v_gene: TRBV13
CDR3nt: TGTGCCAGCAGTGAAGACCGAGAGACCCAGTACTTC; CDR3aa: CASSEDRETQYF; d_gene: NA; abundance: NA; j_gene: TRBJ2-5; v_gene: TRBV6-1
CDR3nt: TGTGCCAGCAGGGGCCAGGGTTCAGGTGGCTACACCTTC; CDR3aa: CASRGQGSGGYTF; d_gene: NA; abundance: NA; j_gene: TRBJ1-2; v_gene: TRBV2
CDR3nt: TGTGCCAGCAGCGCTCCCACGGAGGGACCGAACACCGGGGAGCTGTTTTTT; CDR3aa: CASSAPTEGPNTGELFF; d_gene: NA; abundance: NA; j_gene: TRBJ2-2; v_gene: TRBV9
CDR3nt: TGTGCCAGCAGCCTAGGGACTAGCAGGCGCTACAATGAGCAGTTCTTC; CDR3aa: CASSLGTSRRYNEQFF; d_gene: TRBD2; abundance: NA; j_gene: TRBJ2-1; v_gene: TRBV7-2
CDR3nt: TGTGCCAGCAAGGGGGGGTTGGGGAGAGATACGCAGTATTTT; CDR3aa: CASKGGLGRDTQYF; d_gene: NA; abundance: NA; j_gene: TRBJ2-3; v_gene: TRBV27
CDR3nt: TGCAGCGTTGATGGGACTAGCGGATACAATGAGCAGTTCTTC; CDR3aa: CSVDGTSGYNEQFF; d_gene: TRBD2; abundance: NA; j_gene: TRBJ2-1; v_gene: TRBV29-1
CDR3nt: TGCGCCAGCAGCTTTACCGGCTACGAGCAGTACTTC; CDR3aa: CASSFTGYEQYF; d_gene: NA; abundance: NA; j_gene: TRBJ2-7; v_gene: TRBV5-1
CDR3nt: TGCGCCAGCAGCTTCGGCAGATATGGAAACACCATATATTTT; CDR3aa: CASSFGRYGNTIYF; d_gene: NA; abundance: NA; j_gene: TRBJ1-3; v_gene: TRBV5-1
CDR3nt: TGCGCCAGCAGCTTGGACCCCGGCGGGGAGCTGTTTTTT; CDR3aa: CASSLDPGGELFF; d_gene: NA; abundance: NA; j_gene: TRBJ2-2; v_gene: TRBV5-1
CDR3nt: TGTGCCACCAGCAGAGGGACAACTAACATGTACGAGCAGTACTTC; CDR3aa: CATSRGTTNMYEQYF; d_gene: NA; abundance: NA; j_gene: TRBJ2-7; v_gene: TRBV15
CDR3nt: TGTGCCAGCAGCTTACCGTTTTCTGGAAACACCATATATTTT; CDR3aa: CASSLPFSGNTIYF; d_gene: NA; abundance: NA; j_gene: TRBJ1-3; v_gene: TRBV11-2
CDR3nt: TGTGCCAGCAGCGTCCGACAGGAGCCCGTGACCCAGTACTTC; CDR3aa: CASSVRQEPVTQYF; d_gene: NA; abundance: NA; j_gene: TRBJ2-5; v_gene: TRBV11-2
CDR3nt: TGTGCCAGCAGCCGATGGACAGGGGCCTACGAGCAGTACTTC; CDR3aa: CASSRWTGAYEQYF; d_gene: TRBD1; abundance: NA; j_gene: TRBJ2-7; v_gene: TRBV14
CDR3nt: TGTGCCAGCAGTGGACTTTCCGGGACCTATGGCTACACCTTC; CDR3aa: CASSGLSGTYGYTF; d_gene: NA; abundance: NA; j_gene: TRBJ1-2; v_gene: TRBV27
CDR3nt: TGTGCCAGCAGGCCACTCCAGGGTTTCAATGAGCAGTTCTTC; CDR3aa: CASRPLQGFNEQFF; d_gene: NA; abundance: NA; j_gene: TRBJ2-1; v_gene: TRBV2
CDR3nt: TGTGCCATCAGTGGGGAGCTTCGGGACAGGGGGCCCCTCCAAGAGACCCAGTACTTC; CDR3aa: CAISGELRDRGPLQETQYF; d_gene: TRBD1; abundance: NA; j_gene: TRBJ2-5; v_gene: TRBV10-3
CDR3nt: TGTGCCAGCAGCCAAGTGGAGGGACAGGGAGGGGACGAGCAGTACTTC; CDR3aa: CASSQVEGQGGDEQYF; d_gene: TRBD1; abundance: NA; j_gene: TRBJ2-7; v_gene: TRBV4-2
CDR3nt: TGTGCCAGCAGCCCACAGGGGGGGGGATACGAGACCCAGTACTTC; CDR3aa: CASSPQGGGYETQYF; d_gene: NA; abundance: NA; j_gene: TRBJ2-5; v_gene: TRBV9
CDR3nt: TGTGCCAGCAGCTTTATTGGCGCTAGCGGCGGGGAGCAGTACTTC; CDR3aa: CASSFIGASGGEQYF; d_gene: TRBD2; abundance: NA; j_gene: TRBJ2-7; v_gene: TRBV5-5
CDR3nt: TGTGCCAGCAGCTCTCTCGGTCGAGGGGGATACGAGCAGTACTTC; CDR3aa: CASSSLGRGGYEQYF; d_gene: NA; abundance: NA; j_gene: TRBJ2-7; v_gene: TRBV11-2
CDR3nt: TGTGCCAGCAGCCTACTTGGCGACATAAGGGGACAGGGAGAGACCCAGTACTTC; CDR3aa: CASSLLGDIRGQGETQYF; d_gene: TRBD1; abundance: few; j_gene: TRBJ2-5; v_gene: TRBV7-9
CDR3nt: TGCGCCAGCAGCCAAGATTCCAGGACTAGCGGGAGGATGGAACGGTACAATGAGCAGTTCTTC; CDR3aa: CASSQDSRTSGRMERYNEQFF; d_gene: TRBD2; abundance: NA; j_gene: TRBJ2-1; v_gene: TRBV4-1
CDR3nt: TGTGCCAGCAGCTTAAAGGCTAGCGGGAGGGGCCTATTTCAGTTCTTC; CDR3aa: CASSLKASGRGLFQFF; d_gene: TRBD2; abundance: NA; j_gene: TRBJ2-1; v_gene: TRBV7-6
CDR3nt: TGTGCCAGCAGTGAAGCAGGGGGTTCCTACAATGAGCAGTTCTTC; CDR3aa: CASSEAGGSYNEQFF; d_gene: NA; abundance: medium-sized; j_gene: TRBJ2-1; v_gene: TRBV6-1
CDR3nt: TGTGCCAGCAGCTTTTACAGGGGAGACACTGAAGCTTTCTTT; CDR3aa: CASSFYRGDTEAFF; d_gene: TRBD1; abundance: NA; j_gene: TRBJ1-1; v_gene: TRBV11-1
CDR3nt: TGTGCCAGCAGCCCCGGACAGGAGAGCCGTGGCTACACCTTC; CDR3aa: CASSPGQESRGYTF; d_gene: TRBD1; abundance: NA; j_gene: TRBJ1-2; v_gene: TRBV28
CDR3nt: TGCAGCGTTGGGGACAGGGGACGCCAAGAGACCCAGTACTTC; CDR3aa: CSVGDRGRQETQYF; d_gene: TRBD1; abundance: NA; j_gene: TRBJ2-5; v_gene: TRBV29-1
CDR3nt: TGCGCCAGCAAAGAATTAACGGGGAACACTGAAGCTTTCTTT; CDR3aa: CASKELTGNTEAFF; d_gene: NA; abundance: NA; j_gene: TRBJ1-1; v_gene: TRBV5-1
CDR3nt: TGTGCCAGCAGCTCCAACCCGGACAGCGGGCAGTACTTC; CDR3aa: CASSSNPDSGQYF; d_gene: NA; abundance: NA; j_gene: TRBJ2-7; v_gene: TRBV7-3
CDR3nt: TGTGCCAGCAGCCCCAGAGGCGGGGCGTCCTACGAGCAGTACTTC; CDR3aa: CASSPRGGASYEQYF; d_gene: NA; abundance: NA; j_gene: TRBJ2-7; v_gene: TRBV11-3
CDR3nt: TGTGCCTGGAGTCGAGAGTGGGGCAATCAGCCCCAGCATTTT; CDR3aa: CAWSREWGNQPQHF; d_gene: NA; abundance: NA; j_gene: TRBJ1-5; v_gene: TRBV30
CDR3nt: TGTGCCAGCAGTGAGCAGGGGTCAGGGCAGCCCCAGCATTTT; CDR3aa: CASSEQGSGQPQHF; d_gene: NA; abundance: NA; j_gene: TRBJ1-5; v_gene: TRBV6-1
CDR3nt: TGTGCCAGCAGCTTAGGGGGGGGGCAAGCTAACTATGGCTACACCTTC; CDR3aa: CASSLGGGQANYGYTF; d_gene: NA; abundance: NA; j_gene: TRBJ1-2; v_gene: TRBV7-9
CDR3nt: TGTGCCAGCAGCTTACCCGGAACCCTAGAAGATACGCAGTATTTT; CDR3aa: CASSLPGTLEDTQYF; d_gene: NA; abundance: NA; j_gene: TRBJ2-3; v_gene: TRBV11-3
CDR3nt: TGTGCCAGCAGCTTAGCTTCCGGGGGACAGGGTTCCTACGAGCAGTACTTC; CDR3aa: CASSLASGGQGSYEQYF; d_gene: TRBD1; abundance: NA; j_gene: TRBJ2-7; v_gene: TRBV7-9
CDR3nt: TGTGCCAGCAGCTTGGTTAGTAGCACGGACTACGAGCAGTACTTC; CDR3aa: CASSLVSSTDYEQYF; d_gene: NA; abundance: NA; j_gene: TRBJ2-7; v_gene: TRBV5-5
CDR3nt: TGTGCCAGCAGCTTAGGGTCCTACGAGCAGTACTTC; CDR3aa: CASSLGSYEQYF; d_gene: NA; abundance: NA; j_gene: TRBJ2-7; v_gene: TRBV7-8
CDR3nt: TGCGCCAGCAGCCTACAGGGGAATCAGCCCCAGCATTTT; CDR3aa: CASSLQGNQPQHF; d_gene: TRBD1; abundance: NA; j_gene: TRBJ1-5; v_gene: TRBV5-1
CDR3nt: TGTGCCAGCCGACCCGGCGGCGGGAGCCTCTACAATGAGCAGTTCTTC; CDR3aa: CASRPGGGSLYNEQFF; d_gene: TRBD2; abundance: NA; j_gene: TRBJ2-1; v_gene: TRBV27
CDR3nt: TGTGCCAGCAGTTTTTTGCGGGATCAAGAGACCCAGTACTTC; CDR3aa: CASSFLRDQETQYF; d_gene: NA; abundance: few; j_gene: TRBJ2-5; v_gene: TRBV27
CDR3nt: TGCGCCAGCAGCTTACAGGGGTACCAAGAGACCCAGTACTTC; CDR3aa: CASSLQGYQETQYF; d_gene: TRBD1; abundance: NA; j_gene: TRBJ2-5; v_gene: TRBV5-1
CDR3nt: TGTGCCAGCAGCTGGGGGATGTCTGGAAACACCATATATTTT; CDR3aa: CASSWGMSGNTIYF; d_gene: NA; abundance: NA; j_gene: TRBJ1-3; v_gene: TRBV7-2